The 18 T cell receptor beta chains presented below share a single source sample, sequenced in a study of metastatic and nonmetastatic thyroid tumors. Through MiXCR, TCRdb re-clonotyped the PCR reads. Here the sample spans about 20,000 clones, about 12% being singletons. Until they underwent thyroid surgery, no patient had received any treatment. What was sequenced was blood. The receptors derive from a male donor with papillary thyroid cancer or a benign thyroid nodule (not recorded which). Some clones in this sample may be carry-over from other donors' samples.

This clone was recorded at least ten times. V is TRBV3-1 and J is TRBJ2-7, with TRBD2 matching over 9 bases. The CDR3 runs 15 residues. The junction had 6 bases not matched to a gene; V was cut back by 4 bases and J by 2 bases. Looked up from germline, CDR1 is LGHDT and CDR2 is YNNKEL (reference sequence). The CDR3 loop reads CASSLLAGSTYEQYF. In DNA, the CDR3 is TGTGCCAGCAGCCTTCTAGCGGGAAGTACCTACGAGCAGTACTTC.

The sample holds many counts of this clone. V is TRBV6-4 and J is TRBJ1-5; the match to TRBD1 covers 10 bases. After removal of 6 bases from V and 3 bases from J, the junction contained 8 bases not matched to a gene. Germline V gene lookup returns CDR1 MRHNA and CDR2 SNTAGT. The CDR3 extends over 16 amino acids. CDR3: CASRELTGGDNQPQHF. Written as DNA, the CDR3 is TGTGCCAGCAGAGAACTGACAGGGGGCGACAATCAGCCCCAGCATTTT.

Within the sample, this clone is medium-sized. The chain uses TRBV6-1 and TRBJ2-3; TRBD1 is a possible D gene (6 bases). The CDR3 has 15 amino acids. Deletions cut 2 bases from V and 2 bases from J, with 11 bases between. Germline lookup yields CDR1 MNHNS and CDR2 SASEGT. The CDR3 protein is CASSEHAGDTDTQYF. CDR3 bases: TGTGCCAGCAGTGAACACGCAGGGGACACAGATACGCAGTATTTT.

V and J are TRBV6-5 and TRBJ1-1; TRBD1 might be the D (6 bases). CDR3 length: 16 amino acids. Germline-derived CDR1 and CDR2 are MNHEY and SVGAGI. Trimming removed 0 bases at V and 3 bases at J, with 14 bases between. The CDR3 is CASSYSNDGGDTEAFF. CDR3 DNA sequence: TGTGCCAGCAGTTACTCGAATGACGGGGGCGACACTGAAGCTTTCTTT.

This chain connects TRBV30 to TRBJ1-2, with unresolved D. V lost 5 bases to trimming and J lost 3 bases, with 13 bases between them. This CDR3 region has 13 residues. Germline V gene data show CDR1 as GTSNPN and CDR2 as SVGIG (reference sequence). The CDR3, as DNA: TGTGCCTGGGGCGTAGGGAAGGACTATGGCTACACCTTC. Its protein is CAWGVGKDYGYTF. Combining the CDR3 with reference TRBV30 and TRBJ1-2 gives the whole variable domain SQTIHQWPATLVQPVGSPLSLECTVEGTSNPNLYWYRQAAGRGLQLLFYSVGIGQISSEVPQNLSASRPQDRQFILSSKKLLLSDSGFYLCAWGVGKDYGYTFGSGTRLTVV.

As regards this clone: Given a much more abundant clone one base away, this may be a read error. The V call is TRBV9, the J call TRBJ2-7, with TRBD2 matching over 7 bases. Germline CDR1 SGDLS, CDR2 YYNGEE. The CDR3 runs to 15 residues. CDR3 DNA sequence: TGTGCCAGCAGCCCCGCGGGAGAGGGTCGCTACGAGCAGTGCTTC. As protein: CASSPAGEGRYEQCF.

The chain carries TRBV28 and TRBJ2-2; a weak D match, TRBD2 (6 bases). Trimming took 2 bases from V and 5 from J, leaving 12 bases between them. Germline V gene lookup returns CDR1 MDHEN and CDR2 SYDVKM. The CDR3 is made up of 15 amino acids. The CDR3 spells CASSLPGTGTGELFF. Here the CDR3 DNA reads TGTGCCAGCAGTTTACCCGGGACTGGTACCGGGGAGCTGTTTTTT.

Within the sample, this clone is medium-sized. V is TRBV6-1 and J is TRBJ2-1; D may be TRBD2 (5 bases). Looked up from germline, CDR1 is MNHNS and CDR2 is SASEGT. Trimming stripped 6 bases from V and 0 bases from J, with 12 bases between. This CDR3 contains 15 residues. CDR3 sequence (DNA): TGTGCCAGCAGGACGAGCGGTAGCTCCTACAATGAGCAGTTCTTC. It translates to CASRTSGSSYNEQFF.

This clone turned up a few times. V gene TRBV12-3 or TRBV12-4 combines with J gene TRBJ2-7; the D is unclear. CDR3 length: 13 amino acids. Trimming took 4 bases from V and 7 from J, leaving 14 bases between them. CDR3 in amino acids: CASSWELSREQYF. CDR3 coding DNA: TGTGCCAGCAGTTGGGAACTGTCTAGGGAGCAGTACTTC.

V gene TRBV7-6 combines with J gene TRBJ2-1; D is ambiguous. The CDR3 runs 12 residues. The germline CDR1 and CDR2 sequences are SGHVS and FNYEAQ. V shed 3 bases and J shed 6 bases, with 6 bases lying between them. This CDR3 is CASSFSGNEQFF. The CDR3 bases are TGTGCCAGCAGCTTTTCTGGCAATGAGCAGTTCTTC.

This clone appeared many times. The rearrangement links TRBV20-1 to TRBJ2-2; 7 bases line up with TRBD2. V shed 6 bases, J shed 5 bases, and the junction held 15 bases outside the gene matches. Germline CDR1 and CDR2: DFQATT and SNEGSKA (reference sequence). The CDR3 consists of 16 residues. The CDR3 is CSAAGGAGEGTGELFF. The CDR3 DNA sequence: TGCAGTGCCGCCGGAGGGGCGGGAGAAGGAACCGGGGAGCTGTTTTTT.

This clone rates as medium-sized. The chain links TRBV28 to TRBJ2-7, with D uncertain. Trimming shortened V by 5 bases and J by 2 bases, and 16 bases separated the two germline ends. Germline V gives CDR1 MDHEN, CDR2 SYDVKM. This CDR3 contains 15 residues. DNA of the CDR3: TGTGCCAGCAGTCTTGAGTGGCAGAGCGCCTACGAGCAGTACTTC. Protein: CASSLEWQSAYEQYF.

This clone is labeled as medium-sized (0.01 to 0.1%). CDR3: CASSEAVSEEHEQFF. CDR3 nucleotide sequence: TGTGCCAGCAGTGAAGCGGTGTCGGAGGAACATGAGCAGTTCTTC. V gene TRBV6-1 combines with J gene TRBJ2-1; possibly TRBD2 for D (5 bases). The germline gives CDR1 MNHNS, CDR2 SASEGT. The CDR3 covers 15 residues. The ends were cut back, 0 bases at V and 8 bases at J, with 14 bases in the middle.

This clone was picked up many times. The rearrangement links TRBV28 to TRBJ1-4, with D unclear. The CDR3 extends over 12 amino acids. In germline, CDR1 is MDHEN, CDR2 SYDVKM. Trimming left V 7 bases short and J 9 bases short, with 12 bases between. The CDR3 DNA sequence: TGTGCCAGCAAGTTCTCATCCCAAAAACTGTTTTTT. As protein: CASKFSSQKLFF.

This clone is classed as medium-sized. This sequence joins TRBV24-1 and TRBJ2-1, with TRBD1 matching over 7 bases. The CDR3 covers 13 residues. The ends lost 5 bases at V and 4 bases at J; junction bases unmatched: 1. Germline CDR1 is KGHDR and CDR2 is SFDVKD. The CDR3 reads CATSVQGYNEQFF. In nucleotides, the CDR3 is TGTGCCACCAGTGTACAGGGGTACAATGAGCAGTTCTTC.

The chain couples TRBV20-1 to TRBJ2-3, with TRBD2 matching 8 bases. CDR1 and CDR2 (germline): DFQATT, SNEGSKA (reference sequence). Trimming took 5 bases from V and 5 from J; bases not matched to a gene: 12. The CDR3 is 15 residues long. CDR3 sequence (DNA): TGCAGTGCTCCGGCGGCCCGTAGCGGGGAAGATACGCAGTATTTT. This sequence encodes CSAPAARSGEDTQYF.

This clone is a singleton in its sample. This chain connects TRBV30 to TRBJ1-5, with TRBD1 as a possible D gene (6 bases). Germline CDR1 reads GTSNPN; CDR2 reads SVGIG (reference sequence). The V and J ends lost 1 base and 7 bases respectively, with 8 bases between them. This CDR3 spans 12 amino acids. The chain's CDR3 is CAWSEGVQPQHF. CDR3 DNA sequence: TGTGCCTGGAGTGAGGGGGTGCAGCCCCAGCATTTT.

This clone qualifies as medium-sized. The CDR3 DNA follows: TGTGCCAGCAGGTCCAGGGTATCCTACGAGCAGTACTTC. This translates into CASRSRVSYEQYF. The chain recombines TRBV6-1 with TRBJ2-7; a weak D match, TRBD1 (5 bases). The germline CDR1 and CDR2 sequences are MNHNS and SASEGT. V lost 6 bases to trimming and J lost 1 base, with 10 bases between them. CDR3 length: 13 amino acids.